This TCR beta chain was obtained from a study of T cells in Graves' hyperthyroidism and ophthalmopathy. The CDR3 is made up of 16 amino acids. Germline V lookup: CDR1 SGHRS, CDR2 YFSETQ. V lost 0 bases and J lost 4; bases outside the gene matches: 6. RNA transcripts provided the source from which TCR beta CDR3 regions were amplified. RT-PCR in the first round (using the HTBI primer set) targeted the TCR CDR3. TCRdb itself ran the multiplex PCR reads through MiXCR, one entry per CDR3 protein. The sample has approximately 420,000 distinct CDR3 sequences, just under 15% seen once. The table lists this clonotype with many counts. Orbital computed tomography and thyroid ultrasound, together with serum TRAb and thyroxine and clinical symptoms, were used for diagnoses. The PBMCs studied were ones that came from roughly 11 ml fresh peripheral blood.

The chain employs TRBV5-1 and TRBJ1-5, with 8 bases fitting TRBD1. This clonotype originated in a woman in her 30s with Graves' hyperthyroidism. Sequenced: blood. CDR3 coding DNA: TGCGCCAGCAGCTTGGAAGGGACAGGTAGGAATCAGCCCCAGCATTTT. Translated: CASSLEGTGRNQPQHF.